Listed below are T cell receptor beta chains from one sample, sequenced in a study of beta chain features in type 1 diabetes. Sequencing used immunoSEQ multiplex PCR; TCRdb keeps in-frame clones, though not all of them. The table shows 400,000 to 550,000 clones, with over 10% occurring only once. Sequencing used naive CD4+ T cells from blood. Source of these receptors: a woman under 30 in good health. CDR3s include the opening cysteine and the closing phenylalanine or tryptophan. The D gene is left open where the match is weak. The size entry is marked missing in some rows and otherwise reads once, few, many or a size class.

J: TRBJ2-7; D: TRBD2; V: TRBV4-2; size: NA; CDR3: CASSRVPTSGRANAYEQYF; DNA: TGTGCCAGCAGCCGAGTACCGACTAGCGGGAGGGCAAATGCCTACGAGCAGTACTTC
J: TRBJ1-1; D: NA; V: TRBV29-1; size: few; CDR3: CSGRANTEAFF; DNA: TGCAGCGGTAGGGCAAACACTGAAGCTTTCTTT
J: TRBJ1-2; D: NA; V: TRBV4-3; size: few; CDR3: CASSQDDRNSYGYTF; DNA: TGCGCCAGCAGCCAAGATGACCGAAATAGCTATGGCTACACCTTC
J: TRBJ2-5; D: NA; V: TRBV19; size: few; CDR3: CASSIPRVQETQYF; DNA: TGTGCCAGTAGTATCCCACGGGTCCAAGAGACCCAGTACTTC
J: TRBJ2-7; D: TRBD2; V: TRBV7-6; size: NA; CDR3: CASSLGGLVSYEQYF; DNA: TGTGCCAGCAGCTTAGGCGGACTAGTCTCCTACGAGCAGTACTTC
J: TRBJ1-1; D: NA; V: TRBV29-1; size: NA; CDR3: CSFNGGWNTEAFF; DNA: TGCAGCTTCAACGGGGGTTGGAACACTGAAGCTTTCTTT
J: TRBJ1-1; D: TRBD1; V: TRBV4-1; size: few; CDR3: CASSEGQMNTEAFF; DNA: TGCGCCAGCAGCGAGGGACAGATGAACACTGAAGCTTTCTTT
J: TRBJ1-1; D: NA; V: TRBV18; size: NA; CDR3: CASSRRGQSNTEAFF; DNA: TGTGCCAGCTCCCGTCGAGGACAGTCTAACACTGAAGCTTTCTTT
J: TRBJ2-3; D: NA; V: TRBV4-1; size: NA; CDR3: CASSQVGAPSTDTQYF; DNA: TGCGCCAGCAGCCAAGTTGGGGCGCCGAGCACAGATACGCAGTATTTT
J: TRBJ2-4; D: TRBD1; V: TRBV4-2; size: few; CDR3: CASSHLTGEPQNIQYF; DNA: TGTGCCAGCAGCCATCTTACAGGGGAGCCGCAAAACATTCAGTACTTC
J: TRBJ2-7; D: NA; V: TRBV5-1; size: NA; CDR3: CASSYTTVLTDEQYF; DNA: TGCGCCAGCAGCTACACGACAGTTCTCACGGACGAGCAGTACTTC
J: TRBJ2-2; D: NA; V: TRBV7-7; size: few; CDR3: CASSLEGRGNTGELFF; DNA: TGTGCTAGCAGCCTGGAGGGACGGGGGAACACCGGGGAGCTGTTTTTT
J: TRBJ1-1; D: NA; V: TRBV28; size: NA; CDR3: CASSFQGWSTEAFF; DNA: TGTGCCAGCAGTTTCCAGGGCTGGAGCACTGAAGCTTTCTTT
J: TRBJ2-7; D: NA; V: TRBV2; size: NA; CDR3: CASSDRVYEQYF; DNA: TGTGCCAGCAGTGACAGAGTCTACGAGCAGTACTTC
J: TRBJ1-2; D: TRBD1; V: TRBV2; size: few; CDR3: CASSSGQGTYGYTF; DNA: TGTGCCAGCAGTTCGGGACAGGGGACCTATGGCTACACCTTC
J: TRBJ2-3; D: NA; V: TRBV2; size: NA; CDR3: CASSEGNPPDTQYF; DNA: TGTGCCAGCAGTGAAGGGAACCCCCCAGATACGCAGTATTTT
J: TRBJ2-1; D: NA; V: TRBV5-1; size: few; CDR3: CASSLDGKSYSEQFF; DNA: TGCGCCAGCAGCTTGGACGGGAAGTCTTACAGTGAGCAGTTCTTC
J: TRBJ2-7; D: NA; V: TRBV5-1; size: few; CDR3: CASSLDPGNYEQYF; DNA: TGCGCCAGCAGCTTGGATCCCGGGAACTACGAGCAGTACTTC
J: TRBJ2-5; D: NA; V: TRBV4-3; size: NA; CDR3: CASSQVGGTETQYF; DNA: TGCGCCAGCAGCCAAGTTGGGGGAACGGAGACCCAGTACTTC
J: TRBJ2-3; D: TRBD2; V: TRBV7-9; size: few; CDR3: CASIVPGLAGRSLATQYF; DNA: TGTGCCAGCATCGTCCCGGGACTAGCGGGGAGGTCCCTCGCCACGCAGTATTTT
J: TRBJ1-1; D: NA; V: TRBV29-1; size: NA; CDR3: CSVEVGGRNTEAFF; DNA: TGCAGCGTAGAAGTTGGAGGGAGGAACACTGAAGCTTTCTTT
J: TRBJ2-1; D: NA; V: TRBV7-2; size: NA; CDR3: CASSLGTEPIGKFF; DNA: TGTGCCAGCAGCTTAGGGACAGAACCCATTGGAAAGTTCTTC
J: TRBJ2-5; D: NA; V: TRBV27; size: NA; CDR3: CASSATGTAVETQYF; DNA: TGTGCCAGCAGTGCGACCGGGACGGCAGTGGAGACCCAGTACTTC
J: TRBJ1-2; D: NA; V: TRBV29-1; size: few; CDR3: CSVEDFGLGYGYTF; DNA: TGCAGCGTTGAAGATTTTGGCCTAGGCTATGGCTACACCTTC
J: TRBJ2-3; D: NA; V: TRBV7-2; size: few; CDR3: CASSSKPYTDTQYF; DNA: TGTGCCAGCAGCTCCAAGCCCTACACAGATACGCAGTATTTT
J: TRBJ2-5; D: NA; V: TRBV30; size: NA; CDR3: CAWSGTGVARETQYF; DNA: TGTGCCTGGAGTGGGACGGGAGTAGCCAGGGAGACCCAGTACTTC
J: TRBJ2-1; D: NA; V: TRBV19; size: few; CDR3: CASKGYSYNEQFF; DNA: TGTGCCAGTAAGGGGTACTCCTACAATGAGCAGTTCTTC
J: TRBJ2-2; D: TRBD2; V: TRBV7-3; size: few; CDR3: CASSSTGTSPGELFF; DNA: TGTGCCAGCAGCTCCACCGGGACTAGCCCCGGGGAGCTGTTTTTT
J: TRBJ1-4; D: NA; V: TRBV15; size: NA; CDR3: CATSREDSSAEKLFF; DNA: TGTGCCACCAGCAGAGAGGACAGTTCAGCCGAAAAACTGTTTTTT
J: TRBJ2-2; D: NA; V: TRBV5-1; size: few; CDR3: CASSLYPGSGTGELFF; DNA: TGCGCCAGCAGCTTGTATCCGGGATCGGGCACCGGGGAGCTGTTTTTT
J: TRBJ2-5; D: NA; V: TRBV28; size: few; CDR3: CASSLTRQETQYF; DNA: TGTGCCAGCAGTTTAACGAGGCAAGAGACCCAGTACTTC
J: TRBJ2-3; D: TRBD2; V: TRBV11-3; size: NA; CDR3: CASSLGTSGSTDTQYF; DNA: TGTGCCAGCAGCTTAGGGACTAGCGGGAGCACAGATACGCAGTATTTT
J: TRBJ2-1; D: NA; V: TRBV6-5; size: NA; CDR3: CASSYSPANEQFF; DNA: TGTGCCAGCAGTTACTCCCCAGCTAATGAGCAGTTCTTC
J: TRBJ2-3; D: TRBD1; V: TRBV14; size: NA; CDR3: CASSPGGQGADTQYF; DNA: TGTGCCAGCAGCCCGGGAGGACAGGGGGCAGATACGCAGTATTTT
J: TRBJ2-1; D: TRBD2; V: TRBV14; size: many; CDR3: CASSHLLAGAYNEQFF; DNA: TGTGCCAGCAGCCACCTTCTAGCGGGAGCTTACAATGAGCAGTTCTTC
J: TRBJ1-2; D: NA; V: TRBV14; size: NA; CDR3: CASSQGTLYGYTF; DNA: TGTGCCAGCAGCCAAGGGACCCTCTATGGCTACACCTTC
J: TRBJ2-1; D: TRBD2; V: TRBV4-2; size: few; CDR3: CASSQVLAGLGEQFF; DNA: TGTGCCAGCAGCCAGGTTTTAGCGGGACTGGGTGAGCAGTTCTTC
J: TRBJ1-2; D: NA; V: TRBV5-1; size: NA; CDR3: CASSADSRYGYTF; DNA: TGCGCCAGCAGCGCAGACAGTAGATATGGCTACACCTTC
J: TRBJ1-6; D: NA; V: TRBV25-1; size: NA; CDR3: CASDAWEADSPLHF; DNA: TGTGCCAGCGACGCTTGGGAGGCTGATTCACCCCTCCACTTT
J: TRBJ2-1; D: TRBD2; V: TRBV10-3; size: NA; CDR3: CAISFPSGSSYNEQFF; DNA: TGTGCCATCAGTTTTCCTAGCGGGAGCTCCTACAATGAGCAGTTCTTC
J: TRBJ1-4; D: NA; V: TRBV7-2; size: few; CDR3: CASSLAGANEKLFF; DNA: TGTGCCAGCAGCTTAGCTGGGGCTAATGAAAAACTGTTTTTT
J: TRBJ2-3; D: NA; V: TRBV18; size: NA; CDR3: CASSPGWDTQYF; DNA: TGTGCCAGCTCACCTGGGTGGGATACGCAGTATTTT
J: TRBJ2-1; D: TRBD2; V: TRBV6-6; size: few; CDR3: CASSDTSGSYNEQFF; DNA: TGTGCCAGCAGTGACACTAGCGGGAGTTACAATGAGCAGTTCTTC
J: TRBJ2-7; D: NA; V: TRBV30; size: NA; CDR3: CAWGRTRQITYEQYF; DNA: TGTGCCTGGGGTCGGACAAGGCAGATTACCTACGAGCAGTACTTC
J: TRBJ1-2; D: TRBD1; V: TRBV6-5; size: NA; CDR3: CASSPGQGSYGYTF; DNA: TGTGCCAGCAGCCCGGGACAGGGATCCTATGGCTACACCTTC